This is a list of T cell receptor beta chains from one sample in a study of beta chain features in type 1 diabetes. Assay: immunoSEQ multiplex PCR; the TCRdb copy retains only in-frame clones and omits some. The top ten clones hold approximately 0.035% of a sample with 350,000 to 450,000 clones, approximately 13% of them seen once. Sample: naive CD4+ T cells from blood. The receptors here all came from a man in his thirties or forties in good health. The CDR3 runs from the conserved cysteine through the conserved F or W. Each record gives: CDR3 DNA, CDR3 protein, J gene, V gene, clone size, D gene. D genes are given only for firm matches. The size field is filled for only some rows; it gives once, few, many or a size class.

cdr3_nt: TGTGCCAGCAGCGTAGTTAGTCAGAACACTGAAGCTTTCTTT; cdr3_aa: CASSVVSQNTEAFF; j_call: TRBJ1-1; v_call: TRBV9; clone_size: .; d_call: .
cdr3_nt: TGTGCCAGCAGCCCACGACTAGCGGGGGCCACAGATACGCAGTATTTT; cdr3_aa: CASSPRLAGATDTQYF; j_call: TRBJ2-3; v_call: TRBV9; clone_size: few; d_call: TRBD2
cdr3_nt: TGTGCCAGCAGCTTGTATCGGGGACGGATGAACACTGAAGCTTTCTTT; cdr3_aa: CASSLYRGRMNTEAFF; j_call: TRBJ1-1; v_call: TRBV5-6; clone_size: few; d_call: .
cdr3_nt: TGTGCCAGCAACCCGCAGGGGGCCGGGACAGATACGCAGTATTTT; cdr3_aa: CASNPQGAGTDTQYF; j_call: TRBJ2-3; v_call: TRBV7-8; clone_size: few; d_call: TRBD1
cdr3_nt: TGCGCCAGCAGCCAGAACACCGGGGAGCTGTTTTTT; cdr3_aa: CASSQNTGELFF; j_call: TRBJ2-2; v_call: TRBV5-1; clone_size: .; d_call: .
cdr3_nt: TGCGCCAGCAGCTTCACTAGCGAGAAGTTCTTC; cdr3_aa: CASSFTSEKFF; j_call: TRBJ2-1; v_call: TRBV5-1; clone_size: .; d_call: TRBD2
cdr3_nt: TGTGCCAGCAGCGTGGGGACGAACAATGAAAAACTGTTTTTT; cdr3_aa: CASSVGTNNEKLFF; j_call: TRBJ1-4; v_call: TRBV5-4; clone_size: few; d_call: .
cdr3_nt: TGTGCTAGCAGCTTGGGGGGCCATGAGCAGTTCTTC; cdr3_aa: CASSLGGHEQFF; j_call: TRBJ2-1; v_call: TRBV7-7; clone_size: .; d_call: .
cdr3_nt: TGCAGCGTTGAAGCGGGGACAGTAGTGAACACTGAAGCTTTCTTT; cdr3_aa: CSVEAGTVVNTEAFF; j_call: TRBJ1-1; v_call: TRBV29-1; clone_size: few; d_call: TRBD1
cdr3_nt: TGTGCCAGCAGCCGAGTGACAGGGTTGAACAATGAGCAGTTCTTC; cdr3_aa: CASSRVTGLNNEQFF; j_call: TRBJ2-1; v_call: TRBV14; clone_size: few; d_call: TRBD1
cdr3_nt: TGTGCCAGCTCACCGGAGCGACTCAATGAGCAGTTCTTC; cdr3_aa: CASSPERLNEQFF; j_call: TRBJ2-1; v_call: TRBV18; clone_size: few; d_call: .